This T cell receptor (beta chain) was sequenced during a study of cytomegalovirus exposure and HLA in healthy donors. Vbeta (60) and Jbeta (13) primers were used in the PCR. Clones were read by immunoSEQ multiplex PCR, and TCRdb kept only the in-frame ones, dropping some. The sample records about 150,000 clones, 82% being singletons. Study observations and caveats: When the data were analyzed later, several of the most significant clusters appeared to be linked to common viral pathogens. In an earlier analysis, productive rearrangement rates for most beta V segments clustered near 90% or 30%.

The CDR3 totals 15 residues. With 0 bases removed from V and 1 base from J, the gap between germline ends came to 9 bases. CDR1 and CDR2 (germline): LNHDA, SQIVND (reference sequence). About this clone: The antigen remains unidentified.

The genes are TRBV19 and TRBJ1-1; a weak D match, TRBD1 (6 bases). The sequenced material came from PBMCs. This clonotype was obtained from a woman between 45 and 60 years old in good health and CMV-seropositive. The CDR3 sequence is CASSIDNRENTEAFF. The DNA for the CDR3 is TGTGCCAGTAGTATAGATAACAGGGAGAACACTGAAGCTTTCTTT. Drawing the rest from reference TRBV19 and TRBJ1-1, the complete variable domain is DGGITQSPKYLFRKEGQNVTLSCEQNLNHDAMYWYRQDPGQGLRLIYYSQIVNDFQKGDIAEGYSVSREKKESFPLTVTSAQKNPTAFYLCASSIDNRENTEAFFGQGTRLTVV.